A selection of T cell receptor beta chains follows, all from one sample in a study of human T cells and chemical hapten exposure. MiXCR, run by TCRdb on the RACE reads, gives a single entry per CDR3 protein. This table holds tens of thousands of distinct CDR3 sequences, around a third found once. Sequenced material: whole blood, taken in connection with sensitization to the hapten diphenylcyclopropenone (DPC). These receptors were obtained from a man in his forties with alopecia areata. Some clones in this sample may be carry-over from other donors' samples. The CDR3 runs from the conserved cysteine through the conserved F or W.

v_call	j_call	cdr3_aa
TRBV7-7	TRBJ2-1	CASSPRDRVHEQFF
TRBV12-3/TRBV12-4	TRBJ2-7	CASSPTPTSGTYEQYF
TRBV12-3/TRBV12-4	TRBJ2-7	CASTWDRVGEQYF
TRBV28	TRBJ2-7	CASGVHTYEQYF
TRBV27	TRBJ2-3	CASSFSSGRAMNTQYF
TRBV7-8	TRBJ1-1	CASSLPLQSLKRYTEAFF
TRBV7-9	TRBJ1-2	CASSLGEGAYGYTF
TRBV12-3/TRBV12-4	TRBJ2-5	CASTQTGETQYF
TRBV6-5	TRBJ2-2	CASSPITSGSNTGELFF
TRBV6-5	TRBJ2-3	CASSGQGASTDTQYF
TRBV28	TRBJ2-4	CASSLGTTKNIQYF
TRBV20-1	TRBJ2-7	CSASRDEQYF
TRBV6-5	TRBJ2-7	CASSYHGTGDEQYF
TRBV5-1	TRBJ2-3	CASSQPVVDTQYF
TRBV24-1	TRBJ2-3	CATSDLRTGDSTDTQYF